The present T cell receptor beta chain was sequenced within a study of vaccination effects on CD4 cells after COVID-19. About the research overall: Participants each got two BNT162b2 or mRNA-1273 vaccine doses.

Sequencing in the ViraFEST assay came after antigen-specific CD4+ T cells had been expanded with viral peptide pools, which were used to stimulate PBMC. Cultured cells yielded isolated CD4+ T cells after less than 11 days. Convalescent patients had PCR-confirmed SARS-CoV-2 infection between March and December 2020. HIV-1 Nef peptides, pooled, formed the negative control culture. IL-2 medium was substituted for half the medium on days 3 and 7. Measured with immunoSEQ multiplex PCR; TCRdb has only the in-frame clones, and not every one. This sample has roughly 54,000 clones; 65% to 80% occur once, and the top ten carry around 5.5%. Points on this clone: Its cognate antigen is unknown.

Trimming took off 4 bases at V and 4 bases at J, with 20 bases between the two ends. CDR1 LGHNA and CDR2 YNFKEQ come from the germline V gene. This CDR3 contains 16 residues. This sample comprised CD4+ T cells from PBMCs cultured with HIV peptides, obtained before COVID-19 vaccination. Subset indicated: HIV-1 Nef peptide pool negative control/reference culture. The TCR originated in a human donor who had a prior SARS-CoV-2 infection. V is TRBV4-2 and J is TRBJ2-7; D possibly corresponds to TRBD1 (5 bases). The CDR3 here is CASSPLNRQGGYEQYF. DNA for the CDR3: TGTGCCAGCAGCCCACTAAACCGCCAGGGTGGGTACGAGCAGTACTTC.